Detailed here is one TCR beta chain. Produced via immunoSEQ multiplex PCR; TCRdb's table is partial and in-frame only. The top ten clones hold about 1.9% of a sample with some 96,000 clones, approximately 90% of them seen once. This entry belongs to a study of blood T cell repertoires in COVID-19. The CDR3 runs 15 residues. The germline CDR1 and CDR2 sequences are KGHSH and LQKENI. V was shortened by 4 bases and J by 0 bases, with 12 bases between the two germline ends. The rearrangement links TRBV18 to TRBJ1-1, with D possibly matching TRBD1 (5 bases). The sample taken for sequencing was peripheral blood. This TCR was recovered from a man aged 50-59 years with active COVID-19. For the CDR3, the DNA is TGTGCCAGCTCACGTCCAGGGCTAATGAACACTGAAGCTTTCTTT. It specifies CASSRPGLMNTEAFF.